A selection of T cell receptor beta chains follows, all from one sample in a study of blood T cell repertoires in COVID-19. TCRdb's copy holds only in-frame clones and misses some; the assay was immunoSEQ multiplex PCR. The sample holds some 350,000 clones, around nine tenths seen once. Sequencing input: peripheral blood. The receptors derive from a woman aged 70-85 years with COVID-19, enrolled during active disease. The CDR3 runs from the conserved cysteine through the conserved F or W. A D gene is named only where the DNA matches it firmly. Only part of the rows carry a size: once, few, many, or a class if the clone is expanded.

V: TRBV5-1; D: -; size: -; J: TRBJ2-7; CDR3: CASSLAGRGSYEQYF; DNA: TGCGCCAGCAGCTTGGCAGGACGGGGATCCTACGAGCAGTACTTC
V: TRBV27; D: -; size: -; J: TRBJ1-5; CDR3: CASSGLYSNQPQHF; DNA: TGTGCCAGCAGTGGACTTTATAGCAATCAGCCCCAGCATTTT
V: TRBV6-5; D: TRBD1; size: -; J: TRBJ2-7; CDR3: CASTGQGAESYEQYF; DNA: TGTGCCAGCACCGGACAGGGGGCGGAATCCTACGAGCAGTACTTC
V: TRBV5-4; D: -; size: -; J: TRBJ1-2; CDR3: CASSTTETYGYTF; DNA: TGTGCCAGCAGCACGACAGAGACCTATGGCTACACCTTC
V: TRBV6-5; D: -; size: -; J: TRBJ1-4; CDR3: CASSRTENPNEKLFF; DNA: TGTGCCAGCAGTCGGACAGAAAACCCTAATGAAAAACTGTTTTTT
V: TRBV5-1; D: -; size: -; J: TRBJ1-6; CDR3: CASRRQVDSPLHF; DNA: TGCGCCAGCAGACGGCAGGTTGATTCACCCCTCCACTTT
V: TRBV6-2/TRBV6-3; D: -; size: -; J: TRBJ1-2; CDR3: CASSWTSGDGYGYTF; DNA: TGTGCCAGCAGTTGGACCTCAGGGGATGGGTATGGCTACACCTTC
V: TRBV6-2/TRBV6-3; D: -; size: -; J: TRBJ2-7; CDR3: CASSYGRGRYEQYF; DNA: TGTGCCAGCAGTTACGGCAGGGGTCGATACGAGCAGTACTTC
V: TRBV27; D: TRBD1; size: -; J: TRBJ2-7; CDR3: CASSLSGQVSYEQYF; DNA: TGTGCCAGCAGTTTGTCCGGACAGGTTTCCTACGAGCAGTACTTC
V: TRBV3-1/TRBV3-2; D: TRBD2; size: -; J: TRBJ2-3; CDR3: CASSPSGTSRFHDTQYF; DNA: TGTGCCAGCAGCCCTTCCGGGACTAGTAGATTCCATGATACGCAGTATTTT
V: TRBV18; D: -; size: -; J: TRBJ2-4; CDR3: CASSPERREIDIQYF; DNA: TGTGCCAGCTCACCGGAGCGGAGGGAAATAGACATTCAGTACTTC
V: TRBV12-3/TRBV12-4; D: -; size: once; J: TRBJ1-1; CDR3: CASSLGGSTEAFF; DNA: TGTGCCAGCAGTTTGGGGGGGAGTACTGAAGCTTTCTTT
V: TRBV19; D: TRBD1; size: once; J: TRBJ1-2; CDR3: CASSITGAPYGYTF; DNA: TGTGCCAGTAGTATCACAGGGGCCCCCTATGGCTACACCTTC
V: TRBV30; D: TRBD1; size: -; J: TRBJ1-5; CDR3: CAWRGRGQGTSQPQHF; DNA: TGTGCCTGGAGGGGCCGGGGACAGGGGACCAGTCAGCCCCAGCATTTT
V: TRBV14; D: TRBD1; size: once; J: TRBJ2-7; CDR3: CASSPQGAPWYEQYF; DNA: TGTGCCAGCAGCCCTCAGGGGGCGCCATGGTACGAGCAGTACTTC
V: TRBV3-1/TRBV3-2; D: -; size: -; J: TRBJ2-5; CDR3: CASSQDIQETQYF; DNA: TGTGCCAGCAGCCAAGACATCCAAGAGACCCAGTACTTC
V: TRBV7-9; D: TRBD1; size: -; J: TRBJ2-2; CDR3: CASRPGTGDTGELFF; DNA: TGTGCCAGCAGACCCGGGACAGGAGACACCGGGGAGCTGTTTTTT
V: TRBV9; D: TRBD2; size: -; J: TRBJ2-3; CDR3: CASSVRTSGGYDRDTQYF; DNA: TGTGCCAGCAGCGTCCGGACTAGCGGGGGGTACGACCGAGATACGCAGTATTTT
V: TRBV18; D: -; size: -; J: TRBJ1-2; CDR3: CASSPPNRAGYGYTF; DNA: TGTGCCAGCTCACCACCGAACAGGGCTGGGTATGGCTACACCTTC
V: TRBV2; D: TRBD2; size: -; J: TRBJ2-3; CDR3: CARGTSGGDTQYF; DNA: TGTGCCAGGGGGACTAGCGGGGGAGATACGCAGTATTTT
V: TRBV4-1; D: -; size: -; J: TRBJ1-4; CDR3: CASSQIVSGYEKLFF; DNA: TGCGCCAGCAGCCAAATCGTAAGTGGCTATGAAAAACTGTTTTTT
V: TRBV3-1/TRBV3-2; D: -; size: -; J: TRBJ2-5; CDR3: CASSQGSGGNGETQYF; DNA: TGTGCCAGCAGCCAAGGTAGTGGAGGTAACGGAGAGACCCAGTACTTC
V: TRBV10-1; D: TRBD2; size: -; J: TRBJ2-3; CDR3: CASSELPGLASTDTQYF; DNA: TGCGCCAGCAGTGAACTACCGGGACTAGCGAGCACAGATACGCAGTATTTT
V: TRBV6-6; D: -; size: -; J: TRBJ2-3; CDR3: CASISDTDTQYF; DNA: TGTGCCAGCATAAGCGACACAGATACGCAGTATTTT
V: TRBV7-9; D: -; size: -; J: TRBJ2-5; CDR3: CASSYLSDRETQYF; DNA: TGTGCCAGCAGTTACCTAAGCGATAGGGAGACCCAGTACTTC
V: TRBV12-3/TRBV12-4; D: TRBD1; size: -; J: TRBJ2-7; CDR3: CASSLDRAYEQYF; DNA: TGTGCCAGCAGTTTGGACAGGGCCTACGAGCAGTACTTC
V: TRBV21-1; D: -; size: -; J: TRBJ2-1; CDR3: CASVTRQGGDEQFF; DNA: TGTGCCAGCGTCACCAGACAGGGGGGAGATGAGCAGTTCTTC
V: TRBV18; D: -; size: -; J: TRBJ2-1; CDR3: CASSQNNNEQFF; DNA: TGTGCCAGCTCCCAGAACAACAATGAGCAGTTCTTC
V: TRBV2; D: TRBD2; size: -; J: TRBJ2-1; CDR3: CASSEALLRTSGYNEQFF; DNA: TGTGCCAGCAGTGAAGCGCTTCTTCGGACTAGCGGCTACAATGAGCAGTTCTTC
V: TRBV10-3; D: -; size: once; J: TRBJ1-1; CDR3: CAAQALMNTEAFF; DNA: TGTGCCGCCCAGGCCCTCATGAACACTGAAGCTTTCTTT
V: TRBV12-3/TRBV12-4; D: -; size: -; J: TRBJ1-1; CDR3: CASNPYWGGEAFF; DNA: TGTGCCAGCAACCCATACTGGGGGGGTGAGGCTTTCTTT
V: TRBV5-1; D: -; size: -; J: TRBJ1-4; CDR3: CASSLGGVREKLFF; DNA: TGCGCCAGCAGCTTGGGCGGGGTGCGAGAAAAACTGTTTTTT
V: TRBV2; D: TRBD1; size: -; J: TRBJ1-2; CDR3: CASSEYEGAGGYTF; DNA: TGTGCCAGCAGTGAATACGAGGGGGCGGGTGGCTACACCTTC
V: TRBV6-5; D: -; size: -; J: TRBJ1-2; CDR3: CASSYRGQNYGYTF; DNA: TGTGCCAGCAGTTACCGCGGACAGAACTATGGCTACACCTTC
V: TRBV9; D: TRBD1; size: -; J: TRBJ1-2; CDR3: CASVPQGANYGYTF; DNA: TGTGCCAGCGTCCCTCAGGGGGCTAACTATGGCTACACCTTC
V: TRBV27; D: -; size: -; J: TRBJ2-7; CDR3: CASSGSKVEQYF; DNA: TGTGCCAGTTCCGGGTCAAAGGTCGAGCAGTACTTC
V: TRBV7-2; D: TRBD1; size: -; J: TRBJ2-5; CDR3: CASSYDRVYVETQYF; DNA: TGTGCCAGCAGTTACGACAGGGTCTATGTGGAGACCCAGTACTTC
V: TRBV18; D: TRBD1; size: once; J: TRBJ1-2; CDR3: CASSPTGGYGYTF; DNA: TGTGCCAGCTCACCTACAGGGGGCTATGGCTACACCTTC
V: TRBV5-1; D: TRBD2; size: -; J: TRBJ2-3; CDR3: CASSFTSGALGDTQYF; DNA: TGCGCCAGCAGCTTTACTAGCGGGGCCCTAGGGGATACGCAGTATTTT
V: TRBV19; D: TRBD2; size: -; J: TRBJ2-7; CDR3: CASSPGTTYEQYF; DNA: TGTGCCAGTAGTCCTGGGACTACCTACGAGCAGTACTTC
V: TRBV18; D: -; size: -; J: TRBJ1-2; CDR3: CASSPSGIPYGYTF; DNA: TGTGCCAGCTCACCTTCCGGGATCCCCTATGGCTACACCTTC
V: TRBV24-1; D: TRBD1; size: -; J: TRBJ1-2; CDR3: CATNPGTENYGYTF; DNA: TGTGCCACTAATCCCGGGACAGAGAACTATGGCTACACCTTC
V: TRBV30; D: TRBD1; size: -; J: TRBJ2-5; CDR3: CAWSVKGAETQYF; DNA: TGTGCCTGGAGTGTTAAGGGGGCGGAGACCCAGTACTTC
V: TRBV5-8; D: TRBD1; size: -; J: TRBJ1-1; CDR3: CASSLRQGSFF; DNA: TGTGCCAGCAGCCTCAGACAGGGATCTTTCTTT
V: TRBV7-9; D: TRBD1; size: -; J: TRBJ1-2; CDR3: CASSLSTTGATYGYTF; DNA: TGTGCCAGCAGCCTAAGTACGACAGGGGCCACCTATGGCTACACCTTC
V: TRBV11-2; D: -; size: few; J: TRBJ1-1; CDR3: CASSWMTGRTEAFF; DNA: TGTGCCAGCAGCTGGATGACAGGACGCACTGAAGCTTTCTTT